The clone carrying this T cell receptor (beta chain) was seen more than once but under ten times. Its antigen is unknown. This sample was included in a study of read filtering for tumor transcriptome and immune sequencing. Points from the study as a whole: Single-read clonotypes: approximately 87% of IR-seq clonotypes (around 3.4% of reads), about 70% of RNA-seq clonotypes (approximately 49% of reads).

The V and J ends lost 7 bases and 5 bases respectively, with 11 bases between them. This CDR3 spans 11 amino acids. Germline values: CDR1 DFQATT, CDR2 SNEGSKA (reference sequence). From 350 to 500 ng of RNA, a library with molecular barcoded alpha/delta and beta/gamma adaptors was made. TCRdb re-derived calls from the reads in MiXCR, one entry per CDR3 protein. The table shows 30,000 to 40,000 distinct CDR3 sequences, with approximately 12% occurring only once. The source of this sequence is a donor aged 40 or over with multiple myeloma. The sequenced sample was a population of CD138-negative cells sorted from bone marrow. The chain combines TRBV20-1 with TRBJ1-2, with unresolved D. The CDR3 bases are TGCAGTGTGGGAGGGCTTTATGGCTACACCTTC. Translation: CSVGGLYGYTF.